The 18 T cell receptor beta chains reported below all come from one sample, sequenced in a study of beta chain features in type 1 diabetes. Overall study findings and caveats: There was a moderate but significant shortening of TCRB CDR3s in all four CD4+ subsets of Type 1 diabetes patients.

Their specific antigens are unknown. The entirety of the isolated RNA underwent reverse transcription, so expressed TCRB transcripts were sequenced. TCRdb keeps only in-frame clones here, not all; method: immunoSEQ multiplex PCR. The sample holds more than 300,000 clones; 7% to 10% are singletons and the top ten take 1%. Sequencing was performed on central memory CD4+ T cells from blood. The origin of the receptors is a man younger than 45 with type 1 diabetes.

A few counts support this clone. V is TRBV7-2 and J is TRBJ1-2; a weak D match, TRBD1 (5 bases). Trimming pared 6 bases from V and 6 bases from J, leaving 26 bases between. The CDR3 sequence is 17 residues long. Germline lookup yields CDR1 SGHTA and CDR2 FQGNSA. CDR3 DNA sequence: TGTGCCAGCAGTCGACACACCGGGACTTCCCCGGAGGATGGCTACACCTTC. It specifies CASSRHTGTSPEDGYTF. The entire variable domain, with the rest obtained from reference TRBV7-2 and TRBJ1-2, is as follows: GAGVSQSPSNKVTEKGKDVELRCDPISGHTALYWYRQSLGQGLEFLIYFQGNSAPDKSGLPSDRFSAERTGGSVSTLTIQRTQQEDSAVYLCASSRHTGTSPEDGYTFGSGTRLTVV.

The rearrangement links TRBV5-8 to TRBJ1-4; 10 bases line up with TRBD1. Germline V gene lookup returns CDR1 SGHTS and CDR2 YDEGEE. The CDR3 is made up of 15 amino acids. V trimming: 4 bases; J trimming: 5 bases; junction bases outside the gene matches: 5. As DNA, the CDR3 is TGTGCCAGCAGCGGGACAGGGGTCTTGAATGAAAAACTGTTTTTT. It encodes CASSGTGVLNEKLFF.

The chain joins TRBV5-1 to TRBJ2-5, with 10 bases fitting TRBD2. This CDR3 spans 14 amino acids. Germline CDR1 is SGHRS and CDR2 is YFSETQ. V lost 3 bases, J lost 6 bases, and 5 bases stayed unmatched. CDR3 in amino acids: CASSSAGGRQTQYF. The CDR3 bases are TGCGCCAGCAGCTCAGCGGGGGGGCGACAGACCCAGTACTTC.

In this sample, this clone turned up many times. The V gene is TRBV9, the J gene TRBJ2-3, with TRBD2 matching over 10 bases. The CDR3 has 16 residues. After removal of 4 bases from V and 6 bases from J, the junction contained 11 bases not matched to a gene. CDR1 is SGDLS and CDR2 is YYNGEE in the germline V gene. Here the CDR3 DNA reads TGTGCCAGCAGCCCTAGACTAGCGGGCCACACCGATACGCAGTATTTT. Translated, it gives CASSPRLAGHTDTQYF.

This clone was found many times. V gene TRBV7-2 combines with J gene TRBJ2-3, with a weak D call TRBD1 (5 bases). Germline CDR1 SGHTA, CDR2 FQGNSA. V lost 5 bases and J lost 1, with 10 bases in between. The CDR3 consists of 14 residues. The chain's CDR3 is CASSQGGGTDTQYF. CDR3 sequence (DNA): TGTGCCAGCAGCCAGGGTGGTGGCACAGATACGCAGTATTTT.

This clone was counted only a few times. This chain uses TRBV29-1 with TRBJ2-1; 7 bases are a match to TRBD1. V gave up 5 bases and J gave up 0 bases; unmatched junction bases: 7. This CDR3 has 15 amino acids. CDR1 SQVTM and CDR2 ANQGSEA come from the germline V gene. The CDR3 loop is CSVRDSVSSYNEQFF. The CDR3 DNA sequence: TGCAGCGTTAGGGACAGCGTAAGCTCCTACAATGAGCAGTTCTTC.

The sample holds a few counts of this clone. The genes are TRBV19 and TRBJ1-2, with a possible D match to TRBD1 (5 bases). The CDR3 totals 12 residues. CDR1 and CDR2 (germline): LNHDA, SQIVND (reference sequence). Trimming cost V 7 bases and J 8 bases, with 14 bases left between them. CDR3 coding DNA: TGTGCCAGTAATATCGACAGAGGCGGCTACACCTTC. As protein: CASNIDRGGYTF.

The chain combines TRBV18 with TRBJ1-2, with D uncertain. V lost 2 bases and J lost 1, with 14 bases in between. CDR1 is KGHSH, CDR2 LQKENI, per germline. This CDR3 is built from 16 residues. CDR3 residues: CASSPGQATGNYGYTF. CDR3 in DNA: TGTGCCAGCTCACCAGGCCAGGCAACTGGTAACTATGGCTACACCTTC.

The CDR3 DNA reads as TGTGCGACCCGGGCAGGGGGAGATACGCAGTATTTT. Translating it yields CATRAGGDTQYF. The chain has TRBV6-5 and TRBJ2-3; TRBD1 matches 7 bases. CDR3 size: 12 residues. Germline V gives CDR1 MNHEY, CDR2 SVGAGI.

Only a few counts were recorded for this clone. This sequence joins TRBV10-3 and TRBJ2-5; no firm D call. Per germline, CDR1 ENHRY and CDR2 SYGVKD. V lost 2 bases to trimming and J lost 3 bases, with 4 bases between them. The CDR3 is 12 amino acids. CDR3 sequence reads: CAISEQEETQYF. CDR3 sequence (DNA): TGTGCCATCAGTGAGCAGGAAGAGACCCAGTACTTC.

This clone was counted many times. This sequence joins TRBV28 and TRBJ1-2; D may be TRBD1 (6 bases). The CDR3 runs 15 residues. Trimming pared 2 bases from V and 4 bases from J, leaving 14 bases between. Germline values: CDR1 MDHEN, CDR2 SYDVKM. CDR3 bases: TGTGCCAGCAGTTTAGGGCAGGGGAGGATCTATGGCTACACCTTC. Translating gives CASSLGQGRIYGYTF.

In this sample, this clone turned up a few times. V and J are TRBV18 and TRBJ2-3; D gene unclear. Trimming left V 1 base short and J 7 bases short, with 12 bases between. The germline gives CDR1 KGHSH, CDR2 LQKENI. CDR3 length equals 14 residues. DNA of the CDR3: TGTGCCAGCTCACCACTAGACGGCCTCAATACGCAGTATTTT. Translation: CASSPLDGLNTQYF.

The chain carries TRBV5-1 and TRBJ1-1; unclear D gene. Germline V gene data show CDR1 as SGHRS and CDR2 as YFSETQ. This CDR3 is built from 14 residues. With 1 base removed from V and 3 bases from J, the gap between germline ends came to 10 bases. The CDR3 sequence is CASSLTDTHTEAFF. DNA of the CDR3: TGCGCCAGCAGCTTGACAGACACTCACACTGAAGCTTTCTTT.

There are a few counts of this clone. J is TRBJ2-7 and V is TRBV7-2, with D possibly being TRBD1 (6 bases). The CDR3 has 13 residues. CDR1 is SGHTA, CDR2 FQGNSA, per germline. Trimming pared 5 bases from V and 5 bases from J, leaving 13 bases between. The CDR3 sequence is CASSPGQSDEQYF. CDR3 DNA sequence: TGTGCCAGCAGCCCAGGACAGTCCGACGAGCAGTACTTC.

This sequence joins TRBV29-1 and TRBJ1-2; a weak D match, TRBD1 (5 bases). The V gene lost 8 bases and the J gene lost 2 bases, with 18 bases spanning the gap. The germline V gene encodes CDR1 SQVTM and CDR2 ANQGSEA. CDR3 length: 14 residues. CDR3: CSYVGQGANYGYTF. The CDR3 DNA reads as TGCAGCTACGTAGGGCAGGGAGCCAACTATGGCTACACCTTC.

This clone appeared a few times. The chain combines TRBV10-3 with TRBJ2-1; no definite D call. Germline V CDR1 and CDR2: ENHRY, SYGVKD. V shed 5 bases and J shed 6 bases, with 11 bases lying between them. The CDR3 spans 13 residues. Here the CDR3 reads CAISTDLSNEQFF. Here the CDR3 DNA reads TGTGCCATCAGTACTGACTTGAGCAATGAGCAGTTCTTC.

V gene TRBV15 combines with J gene TRBJ1-4; D may be TRBD1 (5 bases). Germline CDR1 and CDR2: LNHNV and YYDKDF (reference sequence). This CDR3 has 15 amino acids. The V end lost 1 base, the J end lost 4 bases, and 10 bases lay between the germline ends. The CDR3 bases are TGTGCCACCAGCAGAGGGAAGACAGTTAATGAAAAACTGTTTTTT. Its protein product is CATSRGKTVNEKLFF.

This chain joins TRBV6-5 and TRBJ2-1, with D possibly being TRBD1 (6 bases). CDR3 length: 13 amino acids. V shed 7 bases and J shed 3 bases, with 10 bases lying between them. Germline loops: CDR1 MNHEY, CDR2 SVGAGI. CDR3 DNA sequence: TGTGCCAGCATGGGGGCCGGCTACAATGAGCAGTTCTTC. Residues: CASMGAGYNEQFF.